Listed below are T cell receptor beta chains from one sample, sequenced in a study of spatial heterogeneity in lung cancer. MiXCR was run by TCRdb on the 5' RACE reads, yielding one entry per CDR3 protein. The sample lists about 100,000 distinct CDR3 sequences, 3.5% to 5% seen once, with 21% in the top ten. The sequencing here drew on lung tumor tissue, taken at surgery. Receptors were obtained from a male donor with early-stage non-small cell lung cancer. The CDR3 runs from the conserved cysteine through the conserved F or W. D genes are given only for firm matches.

TRBJ1-2 . TRBV20-1 CSAKVAGRNYGYTF
TRBJ2-5 TRBD1 TRBV3-1 CASTRTQGVQETQYF
TRBJ2-1 TRBD2 TRBV11-2 CASSRTSGSNEQFF
TRBJ2-2 . TRBV11-2 CASSSLGLANTGELFF
TRBJ2-1 . TRBV6-5 CASSYLPVSYNEQFF
TRBJ1-6 . TRBV6-5 CASSYGSKGSPLHF
TRBJ2-1 . TRBV20-1 CSARERPQRSQFF
TRBJ1-5 . TRBV2 CASSEDSADQPQHF
TRBJ2-1 . TRBV12-3/TRBV12-4 CASSSSPRASPRRYNEQFF
TRBJ2-2 TRBD2 TRBV10-3 CAIGREATNTGELFF
TRBJ2-7 . TRBV6-1 CASNINPDGYEQYF
TRBJ2-7 . TRBV5-6 CASSPRHLYEQYF
TRBJ2-7 . TRBV29-1 CSVEGAGRASYEQYF
TRBJ2-3 TRBD2 TRBV6-1 CATTLGAGDGDTQYF
TRBJ2-2 TRBD2 TRBV11-2 CASRRMTTSATGELFF
TRBJ2-1 . TRBV5-1 CASSLGGVTYNEQFF
TRBJ1-5 . TRBV20-1 CSARDAGNSNQPQHF
TRBJ2-1 TRBD2 TRBV7-9 CASSSSTSGIPNEQFF
TRBJ2-2 . TRBV27 CASRWVDGTGELFF
TRBJ2-1 . TRBV7-9 CASSLSPNEQFF
TRBJ2-1 TRBD1 TRBV25-1 CASSAWDSSYNEQFF
TRBJ1-2 TRBD1 TRBV28 CASSFPNLGQGGGGYTF
TRBJ1-1 TRBD1 TRBV7-9 CASSLDRAAFF
TRBJ1-2 . TRBV28 CASRGAGQYYGYTF
TRBJ2-4 . TRBV5-6 CASSPQVGPIQYF
TRBJ1-1 . TRBV5-1 CASSRGYNTEAFF